The 17 T cell receptor beta chains below were found in one sample sequenced in a study of blood T cell repertoires in COVID-19. Data came from immunoSEQ multiplex PCR; TCRdb stores just in-frame clones and leaves some out. The sample has some 300,000 clones; about 87% are singletons. Sequencing used peripheral blood. The receptors come from a woman aged 30 to 39 who had recovered from COVID-19.

The V call is TRBV28, the J call TRBJ1-1; unclear D gene. Trimming removed 6 bases from V and 1 base from J, with 6 bases in between. From germline, CDR1 is MDHEN and CDR2 SYDVKM. The CDR3 is 12 amino acids. Written as DNA, the CDR3 is TGTGCCAGCAGACAACCGAACACTGAAGCTTTCTTT. Residues: CASRQPNTEAFF.

The J gene is TRBJ2-4, the V gene TRBV4-3, with 8 positions matching TRBD2. With V trimmed by 4 bases and J by 0 bases, 8 bases remained unmatched. The germline gives CDR1 LGHNA, CDR2 YSLEER. The CDR3 length is 17 residues. The CDR3: CASSRETSGLAKNIQYF. The CDR3 DNA is TGCGCCAGCAGCCGAGAAACTAGCGGCTTAGCCAAAAACATTCAGTACTTC.

This clone was counted a single time. The chain uses TRBV7-2 and TRBJ2-7, with D maybe TRBD2 (5 bases). This CDR3 region has 14 residues. V gave up 3 bases and J gave up 6 bases, with 15 bases separating them. Germline V lookup: CDR1 SGHTA, CDR2 FQGNSA. For the CDR3, the DNA is TGTGCCAGCAGCTTGAGCGGTCCCGTGGGCGAGCAGTACTTC. This encodes CASSLSGPVGEQYF.

The rearrangement links TRBV2 to TRBJ2-5, with 8 bases matching TRBD1. The CDR3 runs 13 residues. The junction had 5 bases not matched to a gene; V was cut back by 6 bases and J by 5 bases. Germline CDR1 and CDR2: SNHLY and FYNNEI. The CDR3 sequence is CASRPTGGETQYF. The CDR3 DNA follows: TGTGCCAGCAGGCCTACAGGGGGTGAGACCCAGTACTTC.

A few counts support this clone. The gene calls are TRBV4-1 and TRBJ2-2; 7 bases fit TRBD2. CDR1 MGHRA and CDR2 YSYEKL come from the germline V gene. CDR3 length: 18 amino acids. Trimming at V came to 0 bases and at J to 4 bases, leaving 11 bases not matched to a gene. CDR3 protein: CASSQELGGRVTTGELFF. The CDR3 DNA reads TGCGCCAGCAGCCAAGAATTGGGGGGGAGGGTGACCACCGGGGAGCTGTTTTTT.

The V call is TRBV7-2, the J call TRBJ1-5; D is ambiguous. Trimming removed 1 base at V and 5 bases at J, with 6 bases between. The germline V gene encodes CDR1 SGHTA and CDR2 FQGNSA. The CDR3 sequence is 13 residues long. The CDR3 coding sequence is TGTGCCAGCAGCTTAGATTCTCATCAGCCCCAGCATTTT. This translates into CASSLDSHQPQHF.

For the CDR3, the DNA is TGTGCCAGCAGTTTATGGACAGAGGACACCGGGGAGCTGTTTTTT. Translating gives CASSLWTEDTGELFF. The gene calls are TRBV27 and TRBJ2-2; possibly TRBD1 for D (6 bases). V was cut by 1 base and J by 3 bases, with 9 bases left in between. CDR3 length equals 15 residues. Germline CDR1 MNHEY, CDR2 SMNVEV (reference sequence).

The chain uses TRBV6-5 and TRBJ1-2; TRBD1 matches at 10 bases. With V trimmed by 4 bases and J by 4 bases, 9 bases remained unmatched. Germline lookup yields CDR1 MNHEY and CDR2 SVGAGI. This CDR3 is 16 amino acids long. The CDR3: CASSSPDRGRGYGYTF. CDR3 bases: TGTGCCAGCAGTTCCCCCGACAGGGGGCGCGGCTATGGCTACACCTTC.

The chain employs TRBV6-5 and TRBJ2-7; D not certain. Germline V CDR1 and CDR2: MNHEY, SVGAGI. The CDR3 is 11 residues long. V shed 7 bases and J shed 3 bases, with 7 bases lying between them. CDR3 sequence (DNA): TGTGCCAGCAATCGAGGCTACGAGCAGTACTTC. Protein product: CASNRGYEQYF.

This clone was observed a single time. The gene calls are TRBV5-4 and TRBJ2-7; 11 nucleotides line up with TRBD2. The length of the CDR3 is 15 residues. J lost 5 bases, V lost 6 bases, and 10 bases had no gene match. CDR1 and CDR2 from the germline V gene are SGHNT and YYREEE (reference sequence). The chain's CDR3 is CASNSGTSGPNEQYF. The DNA of the CDR3 is TGTGCCAGCAACTCCGGGACTAGCGGTCCTAACGAGCAGTACTTC.

J is TRBJ1-3 and V is TRBV4-1; D is undetermined. The CDR3 contains 15 residues. Germline CDR1 is MGHRA and CDR2 is YSYEKL. V gave up 0 bases and J gave up 1 base, with 7 bases separating them. CDR3 nucleotide sequence: TGCGCCAGCAGCCAAGATGTGGCATCTGGAAACACCATATATTTT. This sequence encodes CASSQDVASGNTIYF.

This chain links TRBV2 with TRBJ2-3, with unresolved D. Germline CDR1 is SNHLY and CDR2 is FYNNEI. The CDR3 loop spans 12 amino acids. V lost 6 bases and J 8 bases, leaving 12 bases between the germline ends. In DNA form, the CDR3 reads TGTGCCAGCAGGAGTGGGCAAGTTACGCAGTATTTT. Protein: CASRSGQVTQYF.

The chain couples TRBV6-5 to TRBJ1-1, with 7 bases aligning to TRBD1. This CDR3 is built from 15 residues. Looked up from germline, CDR1 is MNHEY and CDR2 is SVGAGI. With 0 bases clipped from V and 0 bases from J, the junction kept 1 base outside the gene matches. The CDR3: CASSYSGQMNTEAFF. The CDR3 DNA follows: TGTGCCAGCAGTTACTCGGGACAGATGAACACTGAAGCTTTCTTT.

J is TRBJ2-3 and V is TRBV28; no clear D. From germline, CDR1 is MDHEN and CDR2 SYDVKM. The CDR3 spans 16 residues. With 4 bases removed from V and 6 bases from J, the gap between germline ends came to 20 bases. CDR3 sequence: CASSSLLSPATDTQYF. The CDR3 nucleotides are TGTGCCAGCAGTTCCCTCCTATCGCCCGCCACGGATACGCAGTATTTT.

The chain carries TRBV28 and TRBJ2-3; D is uncertain. Germline V gives CDR1 MDHEN, CDR2 SYDVKM. The CDR3 runs 16 residues. The V end lost 2 bases, the J end lost 1 base, and 13 bases lay between the germline ends. CDR3 in DNA: TGTGCCAGCAGTTTAGGTTCCGGGTTTGGCACAGATACGCAGTATTTT. This sequence encodes CASSLGSGFGTDTQYF.

This clone was counted once. V is TRBV4-3 and J is TRBJ2-3; 7 nucleotides align to TRBD2. V trimming: 1 base; J trimming: 4 bases; junction bases outside the gene matches: 5. Germline V lookup: CDR1 LGHNA, CDR2 YSLEER. The CDR3 totals 15 residues. CDR3 amino acids: CASSQGAGVPDTQYF. The CDR3 DNA is TGCGCCAGCAGCCAAGGGGCGGGGGTGCCAGATACGCAGTATTTT.

The chain has TRBV7-3 and TRBJ2-1; TRBD1 matches 8 bases. This CDR3 has 16 residues. J lost 4 bases, V lost 2 bases, and 7 bases had no gene match. Germline assignment: CDR1 SGHTA and CDR2 FQGTGA. The CDR3 bases are TGTGCCAGCAGCTTACGCGCGGACAGGGTTTACAATGAGCAGTTCTTC. Translated, it gives CASSLRADRVYNEQFF. Filled out from reference TRBV7-3 and TRBJ2-1, the complete variable domain reads GAGVSQTPSNKVTEKGKYVELRCDPISGHTALYWYRQSLGQGPEFLIYFQGTGAADDSGLPNDRFFAVRPEGSVSTLKIQRTERGDSAVYLCASSLRADRVYNEQFFGPGTRLTVL.